Following are 22 T cell receptor beta chains from one sample sequenced in a study of response to subunit inactivated influenza vaccine. One entry per CDR3 protein, called by TCRdb with MiXCR from the RT-PCR reads. Of about 540,000 distinct CDR3 sequences listed, about 15% are singletons. Sequencing was performed on PBMCs from blood, taken 11 to 12 days after vaccination. Source of these receptors: a man between 50 and 59 years old who received an inactivated influenza vaccine.

This clonotype occurred a few times. The rearrangement joins TRBV3-1 to TRBJ2-5; D may be TRBD2 (5 bases). From germline, CDR1 is LGHDT and CDR2 YNNKEL (reference sequence). The CDR3 is made up of 16 amino acids. The V and J ends lost 4 bases and 2 bases respectively, with 17 bases between them. CDR3 bases: TGTGCCAGCAGCCTGAGCAGTAGACCGGGACAAGAGACCCAGTACTTC. It yields the protein CASSLSSRPGQETQYF.

The genes are TRBV7-2 and TRBJ2-1; 14 bases agree with TRBD2. Germline CDR1 reads SGHTA; CDR2 reads FQGNSA. The CDR3 is 14 amino acids. V was clipped by 4 bases and J by 15 bases; unmatched bases: 8. CDR3 in amino acids: CASSSLGTSGSLFF. CDR3 DNA sequence: TGTGCCAGCAGCTCCCTTGGGACTAGCGGGAGTTTGTTCTTC.

On this clonotype: This is likely a read error, given that the CDR3 carries no conserved phenylalanine or tryptophan at its end. The genes are TRBV20-1 and TRBJ2-5, with D possibly called TRBD1 or TRBD2 (6 bases each). The CDR3 extends over 14 amino acids. Germline V gene lookup returns CDR1 DFQATT and CDR2 SNEGSKA (reference sequence). V was cut by 2 bases and J by 5 bases, with 15 bases left in between. CDR3 sequence: CSARQPGAGETQYL. The CDR3, as DNA: TGCAGTGCTAGACAGCCGGGGGCGGGGGAGACCCAGTACTTG.

The V gene is TRBV6-2 or TRBV6-3, the J gene TRBJ1-2, with D uncertain. CDR1 and CDR2 from the germline V gene are MNHEY and SVGEGT. Trimming pared 5 bases from V and 5 bases from J, leaving 18 bases between. The CDR3 consists of 15 residues. CDR3 DNA sequence: TGTGCCAGCAGTCACCCCCTTGGACGGGAATATGGCTACACCTTC. As protein: CASSHPLGREYGYTF.

Only a few counts were recorded for this clonotype. V usage is TRBV7-9 and J usage is TRBJ2-5, with D possibly matching TRBD2 (6 bases). This CDR3 is built from 14 residues. V was clipped by 5 bases and J by 5 bases, with 15 bases between them. In germline, CDR1 is SEHNR, CDR2 FQNEAQ (reference sequence). The CDR3 bases are TGTGCCAGCAGCAAGGACTATCTCCGGGAGACCCAGTACTTC. Translating it yields CASSKDYLRETQYF.

This clonotype was picked up a small number of times. The V and J genes are TRBV20-1 and TRBJ1-1; D might be TRBD1 (6 bases). V was trimmed by 5 bases and J by 0 bases, leaving 16 bases between them. CDR3 length: 15 amino acids. Germline V gene data show CDR1 as DFQATT and CDR2 as SNEGSKA (reference sequence). The CDR3 nucleotides are TGCAGTGCTTCCCCGACAGGCTACATGAACACTGAAGCTTTCTTT. Encoded protein: CSASPTGYMNTEAFF.

The table lists this clonotype with a few counts. The J gene is TRBJ2-1, the V gene TRBV3-1; the match to TRBD2 covers 12 bases. V was pared by 5 bases and J by 4 bases, with 6 bases of the junction left unmatched. The CDR3 totals 16 residues. In germline, CDR1 is LGHDT, CDR2 YNNKEL (reference sequence). This CDR3 reads CASSVKTSGSYNEQFF. Here the CDR3 DNA reads TGTGCCAGCAGCGTAAAGACTAGCGGGAGTTACAATGAGCAGTTCTTC.

Ten or more counts support this clonotype. The chain employs TRBV5-1 and TRBJ1-2; D call uncertain. The CDR3 contains 14 residues. Germline-derived CDR1 and CDR2 are SGHRS and YFSETQ. The germline V and J ends were trimmed by 4 bases and 0 bases, with 10 bases remaining between them. The CDR3 region has the DNA TGCGCCAGCAGCCCGGACGGCACTAACTATGGCTACACCTTC. Its translation is CASSPDGTNYGYTF. Looking up the rest from reference TRBV5-1 and TRBJ1-2 gives the full variable domain: KAGVTQTPRYLIKTRGQQVTLSCSPISGHRSVSWYQQTPGQGLQFLFEYFSETQRNKGNFPGRFSGRQFSNSRSEMNVSTLELGDSALYLCASSPDGTNYGYTFGSGTRLTVV.

The rearrangement uses TRBV5-1 and TRBJ2-3; TRBD2 matches 7 bases. V was pared by 1 base and J by 0 bases, with 8 bases of the junction left unmatched. This CDR3 has 17 amino acids. The germline V gene encodes CDR1 SGHRS and CDR2 YFSETQ. Here the CDR3 DNA reads TGCGCCAGCAGCTTGACTTTGGCGGGAGCGAGCACAGATACGCAGTATTTT. Residues: CASSLTLAGASTDTQYF.

This clonotype was recorded a few times. This sequence joins TRBV4-3 and TRBJ2-5; D unresolved. Germline values: CDR1 LGHNA, CDR2 YSLEER. The CDR3 has 15 amino acids. Trimming removed 0 bases at V and 1 base at J, with 9 bases between. The CDR3 loop reads CASSQDWRIQETQYF. The CDR3 region has the DNA TGCGCCAGCAGCCAAGATTGGCGGATCCAAGAGACCCAGTACTTC.

V is TRBV4-1 and J is TRBJ2-5; a weak D match, TRBD2 (6 bases). Germline CDR1 reads MGHRA; CDR2 reads YSYEKL. The V end was cut by 0 bases, the J end by 5 bases, with 16 bases between. The length of the CDR3 is 16 residues. This CDR3 reads CASSQDQTGGRETQYF. In DNA form, the CDR3 reads TGCGCCAGCAGCCAAGATCAAACTGGGGGGAGGGAGACCCAGTACTTC.

This clonotype appeared a few times. This chain uses TRBV6-2 or TRBV6-3 with TRBJ2-7; no definite D call. The CDR3 runs 13 residues. Per the germline V gene, CDR1 is MNHEY and CDR2 is SVGEGT. The V and J ends lost 6 bases and 3 bases respectively, with 12 bases between them. CDR3 DNA sequence: TGTGCCAGCAGCAAAGGCATCAGCTACGAGCAGTACTTC. It specifies CASSKGISYEQYF.

V is TRBV20-1 and J is TRBJ1-1; D is unclear. The germline gives CDR1 DFQATT, CDR2 SNEGSKA (reference sequence). Trimming left V 6 bases short and J 1 base short, with 12 bases between. CDR3 size: 13 residues. The CDR3 here is CSAQAARNTEAFF. The CDR3 DNA is TGCAGTGCCCAGGCGGCGCGGAACACTGAAGCTTTCTTT.

The CDR3 is CASRTYRFMNTEAFF. In nucleotides, the CDR3 is TGTGCCAGCAGGACATACAGGTTTATGAACACTGAAGCTTTCTTT. This chain connects TRBV12-3 or TRBV12-4 to TRBJ1-1; D perhaps matches TRBD1 (5 bases). The CDR3 is 15 residues long. Trimming took off 6 bases at V and 0 bases at J, with 14 bases between the two ends.

The chain has TRBV28 and TRBJ2-1, with unresolved D. CDR1 and CDR2 (germline): MDHEN, SYDVKM. Trimming took off 4 bases at V and 6 bases at J, with 10 bases between the two ends. CDR3 length: 13 amino acids. In DNA form, the CDR3 reads TGTGCCAGCAGTTCCCCAAACCTCAATGAGCAGTTCTTC. Translated, it gives CASSSPNLNEQFF.

Only a few counts were recorded for this clonotype. The chain joins TRBV7-2 to TRBJ2-2, with D perhaps TRBD1 (6 bases). Trimming took off 4 bases at V and 1 base at J, with 13 bases between the two ends. This CDR3 is 16 amino acids long. The germline V gene encodes CDR1 SGHTA and CDR2 FQGNSA. In DNA form, the CDR3 reads TGTGCCAGCAGCTCGCCGGGACAAGTGAACACCGGGGAGCTGTTTTTT. Translating it yields CASSSPGQVNTGELFF.

V is TRBV9 and J is TRBJ2-7, with TRBD2 identical over 11 bases. This CDR3 is built from 18 residues. Trimming at V came to 3 bases and at J to 0 bases, leaving 11 bases not matched to a gene. CDR1 is SGDLS, CDR2 YYNGEE, per germline. The CDR3 DNA follows: TGTGCCAGCAGCGAGGGAAATCCGGGACTAGCGGACTCCTACGAGCAGTACTTC. Translation gives CASSEGNPGLADSYEQYF.

This clonotype was observed a few times. The rearrangement uses TRBV20-1 and TRBJ2-1, with 11 bases lining up with TRBD2. V lost 5 bases to trimming and J lost 4 bases; unmatched junction nucleotides: 4. Germline CDR1 DFQATT, CDR2 SNEGSKA (reference sequence). The length of the CDR3 is 14 residues. This chain's CDR3 is CSALSGGAYNEQFF. In DNA form, the CDR3 reads TGCAGTGCTCTTAGCGGGGGGGCGTACAATGAGCAGTTCTTC.

This clonotype was picked up a small number of times. V and J are TRBV20-1 and TRBJ2-3; 9 bases are shared with TRBD2. CDR1 is DFQATT and CDR2 is SNEGSKA in the germline V gene (reference sequence). The V segment lost 6 bases and the J segment 5 bases; nucleotides outside the gene matches: 6. The CDR3 totals 13 residues. CDR3 sequence reads: CSAPAGGVDTQYF. In DNA, the CDR3 is TGCAGTGCCCCAGCGGGAGGTGTAGATACGCAGTATTTT.

The V call is TRBV7-2, the J call TRBJ2-7, with D unclear. The CDR3 has 14 residues. V lost 5 bases, J lost 6 bases, and 17 bases lay in between. In germline, CDR1 is SGHTA, CDR2 FQGNSA. CDR3 bases: TGTGCCAGCAGCGCTTGGACCGGCCAGAGCGAGCAGTACTTC. This encodes CASSAWTGQSEQYF.

The chain links TRBV13 to TRBJ2-3; TRBD2 might be the D (5 bases). CDR3 length: 21 amino acids. CDR1 is PRHDT, CDR2 FYEKMQ, per germline (reference sequence). The V end was cut by 10 bases, the J end by 4 bases, with 39 bases between. The CDR3 DNA follows: TGTGCCATGGGCCCCGGGCTCAAGGCCCGGCTTGCGGAGGATCCCGCAGATACGCAGTATTTT. Protein product: CAMGPGLKARLAEDPADTQYF.

The chain links TRBV9 to TRBJ2-1, with a possible D match to TRBD2 (8 bases). Germline V gives CDR1 SGDLS, CDR2 YYNGEE. With 3 bases removed from V and 3 bases from J, the gap between germline ends came to 31 bases. This CDR3 has 21 residues. This chain's CDR3 is CASSAGTAGIAGFRNYNEQFF. The DNA for the CDR3 is TGTGCCAGCAGCGCGGGGACAGCTGGGATAGCGGGATTTCGTAACTACAATGAGCAGTTCTTC. Full variable domain (outside the CDR3, taken from reference TRBV9 and TRBJ2-1): DSGVTQTPKHLITATGQRVTLRCSPRSGDLSVYWYQQSLDQGLQFLIQYYNGEERAKGNILERFSAQQFPDLHSELNLSSLELGDSALYFCASSAGTAGIAGFRNYNEQFFGPGTRLTVL.